This passage covers 12 T cell receptor beta chains from one sample sequenced in a study of blood T cells in healthy people across ages. The second PCR ran roughly 6 to 11 cycles with a sample-barcoded 5' primer and J-beta primers. TCRdb analysed the 5' RACE reads with MiXCR anew, one entry per CDR3 protein. The sample records about 630,000 distinct CDR3 sequences, about 21% being singletons. Sequencing was done on a sample of blood. Receptors were obtained from a man between 65 and 85 years old in good health.

J is TRBJ1-3 and V is TRBV7-2, with a possible D match to TRBD1 (6 bases). Germline CDR1 is SGHTA and CDR2 is FQGNSA. This CDR3 comprises 14 residues. The V gene lost 8 bases and the J gene lost 1 base, with 12 bases spanning the gap. CDR3 residues: CASGQGTSGNTIYF. The CDR3 region has the DNA TGTGCCAGCGGGCAGGGGACATCTGGAAACACCATATATTTT.

The gene calls are TRBV20-1 and TRBJ1-4, with TRBD1 identical over 7 bases. V lost 3 bases to trimming and J lost 8 bases; unmatched junction nucleotides: 3. This CDR3 is built from 12 residues. In germline, CDR1 is DFQATT, CDR2 SNEGSKA (reference sequence). CDR3 nucleotide sequence: TGCAGTGCTAGTCAGGGGGACGAAAAACTGTTTTTT. This translates into CSASQGDEKLFF.

This clonotype was seen a few times. The chain carries TRBV6-2 or TRBV6-3 and TRBJ1-2; no clear D. This CDR3 is 12 amino acids long. Germline CDR1 reads MNHEY; CDR2 reads SVGEGT. Trimming left V 7 bases short and J 0 bases short, with 6 bases between. This CDR3 is CASNKANYGYTF. In DNA, the CDR3 is TGTGCCAGCAACAAAGCTAACTATGGCTACACCTTC.

In its sample, this clonotype was seen a few times. The rearrangement joins TRBV5-1 to TRBJ1-2; the D gene is possibly TRBD1 (5 bases). CDR3 length: 14 amino acids. The V gene lost 5 bases and the J gene lost 6 bases, with 17 bases spanning the gap. The V gene's germline CDR1 is SGHRS and CDR2 YFSETQ. As DNA, the CDR3 is TGCGCCAGCAGAAAAGCCACCGGGGCCAATGGCTACACCTTC. Residues: CASRKATGANGYTF.

The V gene is TRBV29-1, the J gene TRBJ2-2; weak D call: TRBD2 (5 bases). V shed 7 bases and J shed 2 bases, with 8 bases lying between them. The CDR3 spans 12 residues. Germline V lookup: CDR1 SQVTM, CDR2 ANQGSEA. In DNA, the CDR3 is TGCAGCGCTAGCAGAAACACCGGGGAGCTGTTTTTT. Translating it yields CSASRNTGELFF.

The chain joins TRBV27 to TRBJ1-5; D may be TRBD1 (5 bases). The CDR3 covers 14 residues. Deletions cut 6 bases from V and 1 base from J, with 10 bases between. From germline, CDR1 is MNHEY and CDR2 SMNVEV (reference sequence). CDR3 sequence: CASRSGGSNQPQHF. CDR3 in DNA: TGTGCCAGCAGATCCGGGGGGAGCAATCAGCCCCAGCATTTT.

This clonotype came up many times. The chain carries TRBV29-1 and TRBJ2-1; 8 bases map to TRBD2. V gave up 7 bases and J gave up 9 bases; unmatched junction bases: 14. The CDR3 extends over 14 amino acids. Germline CDR1 is SQVTM and CDR2 is ANQGSEA. Here the CDR3 reads CSASPGTSAIEQFF. The CDR3 bases are TGCAGCGCCTCGCCCGGGACTAGTGCCATTGAGCAGTTCTTC.

The CDR3 is CASSPKGQGATTEAFF. DNA of the CDR3: TGTGCCAGCAGTCCCAAAGGACAGGGGGCGACCACTGAAGCTTTCTTT. The chain has TRBV6-2 or TRBV6-3 and TRBJ1-1, with 11 bases fitting TRBD1. The J segment lost 4 bases and the V segment lost 5 bases, leaving 9 bases of the junction unmatched. Per the germline V gene, CDR1 is MNHEY and CDR2 is SVGEGT. CDR3 length: 16 amino acids.

This clonotype was recorded a few times. The junction departs from germline at one end; a sequencing error may be responsible. The chain joins TRBV6-5 to TRBJ2-4, with D unresolved. The CDR3 runs 14 residues. Per germline, CDR1 MNHEY and CDR2 SVGAGI. The CDR3 spells CASSYSTDPVLQYF. In DNA, the CDR3 is TGTGCCAGCAGCTACTCAACGGACCCCGTTCTTCAGTACTTC.

This clonotype was observed a handful of times. This chain joins TRBV6-1 and TRBJ1-5, with D uncertain. Germline assignment: CDR1 MNHNS and CDR2 SASEGT. V lost 2 bases, J lost 4 bases, and 12 bases lay in between. The CDR3 sequence is 15 residues long. CDR3 in amino acids: CASSEIGGINQPQHF. The CDR3 DNA is TGTGCCAGCAGTGAAATTGGAGGGATAAATCAGCCCCAGCATTTT.

This chain links TRBV10-3 with TRBJ2-7; perhaps TRBD2 as D (5 bases). The J call may be incorrect, as the DNA end agrees better with TRBJ2-5. Germline CDR1 and CDR2: ENHRY and SYGVKD. The CDR3 totals 15 residues. Written as DNA, the CDR3 is TGTGCCATCAGTGATGCCGGGCGGACTCAAGAGACCCAGTACTTC. As protein: CAISDAGRTQETQYF.

This clonotype was picked up a small number of times. Sequence at one end of the junction differs from germline and may be a read error. The CDR3 nucleotides read TGTGCCAGCAGCCCGGGACTAGAGGGCCCCTTGTTCTTC. It is translated as CASSPGLEGPLFF. The J gene is TRBJ2-5, the V gene TRBV2, with 8 nucleotides matching TRBD2. The germline V gene encodes CDR1 SNHLY and CDR2 FYNNEI. This CDR3 has 13 residues.